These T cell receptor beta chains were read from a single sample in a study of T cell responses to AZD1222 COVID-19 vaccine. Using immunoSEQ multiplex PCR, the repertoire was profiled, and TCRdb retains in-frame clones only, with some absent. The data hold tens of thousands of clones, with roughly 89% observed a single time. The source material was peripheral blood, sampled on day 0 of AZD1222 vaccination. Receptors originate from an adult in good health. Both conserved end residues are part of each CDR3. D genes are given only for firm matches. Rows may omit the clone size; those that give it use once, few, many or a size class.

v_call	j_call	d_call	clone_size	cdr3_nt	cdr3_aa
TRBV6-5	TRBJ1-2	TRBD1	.	TGTGCCAGCTCGAGACAGGGAGTAGGCTATGGCTACACCTTC	CASSRQGVGYGYTF
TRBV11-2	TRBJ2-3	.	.	TGTGCCAGCAGCGCCGCCGGGGCAGATACGCAGTATTTT	CASSAAGADTQYF
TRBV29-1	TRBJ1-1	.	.	TGCAGCGTTGTTCGCTCTATGAACACTGAAGCTTTCTTT	CSVVRSMNTEAFF
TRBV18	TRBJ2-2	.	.	TGTGCCAGCTCACCATTAGGGTACGGGAGGACAGCGAACACCGGGGAGCTGTTTTTT	CASSPLGYGRTANTGELFF
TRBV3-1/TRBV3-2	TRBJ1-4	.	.	TGTGCCAGCAGCACACCCGCAGGGAGTGAAAAACTGTTTTTT	CASSTPAGSEKLFF
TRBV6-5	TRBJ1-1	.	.	TGTGCCAGCAGTAGCGGGACAATGAACACTGAAGCTTTCTTT	CASSSGTMNTEAFF
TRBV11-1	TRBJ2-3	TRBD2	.	TGTGCCAGCAGCTTAGCGTTAGCGGGGGGCACAGATACGCAGTATTTT	CASSLALAGGTDTQYF
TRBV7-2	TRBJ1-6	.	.	TGTGCCAGCAGCCCGAAGAGCTCCTATAATTCACCCCTCCACTTT	CASSPKSSYNSPLHF
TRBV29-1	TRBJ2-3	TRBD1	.	TGCAGCGTTGGAAGACAGGGGGCGGGAGATACGCAGTATTTT	CSVGRQGAGDTQYF
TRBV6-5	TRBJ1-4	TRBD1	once	TGTGCCAGTTCGACAGGGTTTTCCCCTAATGAAAAACTGTTTTTT	CASSTGFSPNEKLFF
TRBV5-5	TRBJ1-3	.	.	TGTGCCAGCAGCTCCAGGCGGGACATTCTCTCTGGAAACACCATATATTTT	CASSSRRDILSGNTIYF